This entry lists 7 T cell receptor beta chains sequenced from one sample in a study of cytomegalovirus exposure and HLA in healthy donors. With 60 Vbeta and 13 Jbeta primers, the PCR was carried out. Profiled with immunoSEQ multiplex PCR; TCRdb holds only in-frame clones, not every one. Seen here are some 120,000 clones, approximately 80% observed once, and the top ten hold roughly 2%. The material sequenced was PBMCs. These receptors came from a man between 18 and 35 years old in good health and CMV-seronegative.

The chain carries TRBV7-9 and TRBJ1-1; no firm D call. The ends were cut back, 1 base at V and 4 bases at J, with 7 bases in the middle. The CDR3 runs to 13 residues. The V gene's germline CDR1 is SEHNR and CDR2 FQNEAQ (reference sequence). CDR3 region: CASSLVPSTEAFF. The CDR3, as DNA: TGTGCCAGCAGCTTAGTCCCTAGCACTGAAGCTTTCTTT.

The chain has TRBV19 and TRBJ1-2; D gene ambiguous. The CDR3 has 15 amino acids. Germline loops: CDR1 LNHDA, CDR2 SQIVND (reference sequence). The germline V and J ends were trimmed by 0 bases and 4 bases, with 12 bases remaining between them. This CDR3 reads CASSIEVHSLYGYTF. CDR3 sequence (DNA): TGTGCCAGTAGTATAGAGGTTCACAGCCTCTATGGCTACACCTTC.

V gene TRBV5-8 combines with J gene TRBJ2-5, with D tentatively TRBD1 (5 bases). Deletions cut 0 bases from V and 2 bases from J, with 17 bases between. CDR1 SGHTS and CDR2 YDEGEE come from the germline V gene. CDR3 length: 17 amino acids. CDR3 sequence (DNA): TGTGCCAGCAGCTTGGATGAGACAGTATCCCCTCAAGAGACCCAGTACTTC. Amino acids: CASSLDETVSPQETQYF.

In this sample, this clone turned up once. The CDR3 sequence is CASSQPGLAENEQFF. The CDR3 DNA reads TGTGCCAGCAGCCAACCCGGACTAGCGGAAAATGAGCAGTTCTTC. The chain employs TRBV6-4 and TRBJ2-1; 10 bases align to TRBD2. CDR3 length: 15 amino acids. The junction had 9 bases not matched to a gene; V was cut back by 6 bases and J by 7 bases. Germline V gene sequence: CDR1 MRHNA, CDR2 SNTAGT.

The rearrangement uses TRBV6-1 and TRBJ1-1; possibly TRBD1 for D (6 bases). CDR1 MNHNS and CDR2 SASEGT come from the germline V gene. Trimming left V 4 bases short and J 4 bases short, with 16 bases between. The CDR3 sequence is 15 residues long. The CDR3 sequence is CASSGAQGSSTEAFF. The CDR3 nucleotides read TGTGCCAGCAGTGGAGCTCAGGGGTCGTCCACTGAAGCTTTCTTT.

The chain uses TRBV7-7 and TRBJ2-3; D possibly corresponds to TRBD1 (6 bases). Germline lookup yields CDR1 SSHAT and CDR2 FNYEAQ (reference sequence). This CDR3 has 14 residues. Trimming shortened V by 5 bases and J by 2 bases, and 11 bases separated the two germline ends. The CDR3 reads CASSPGDITDTQYF. The CDR3 DNA reads TGTGCCAGCAGCCCCGGGGACATCACAGATACGCAGTATTTT.

The J gene is TRBJ1-5, the V gene TRBV19; 7 nucleotides agree with TRBD1. The trim removed 5 bases at V and 4 bases at J, leaving 8 bases unmatched. Germline V gives CDR1 LNHDA, CDR2 SQIVND (reference sequence). The CDR3 is 15 amino acids. CDR3 sequence reads: CASSPYSGGNQPQHF. DNA of the CDR3: TGTGCCAGTAGTCCATATTCAGGGGGTAATCAGCCCCAGCATTTT.